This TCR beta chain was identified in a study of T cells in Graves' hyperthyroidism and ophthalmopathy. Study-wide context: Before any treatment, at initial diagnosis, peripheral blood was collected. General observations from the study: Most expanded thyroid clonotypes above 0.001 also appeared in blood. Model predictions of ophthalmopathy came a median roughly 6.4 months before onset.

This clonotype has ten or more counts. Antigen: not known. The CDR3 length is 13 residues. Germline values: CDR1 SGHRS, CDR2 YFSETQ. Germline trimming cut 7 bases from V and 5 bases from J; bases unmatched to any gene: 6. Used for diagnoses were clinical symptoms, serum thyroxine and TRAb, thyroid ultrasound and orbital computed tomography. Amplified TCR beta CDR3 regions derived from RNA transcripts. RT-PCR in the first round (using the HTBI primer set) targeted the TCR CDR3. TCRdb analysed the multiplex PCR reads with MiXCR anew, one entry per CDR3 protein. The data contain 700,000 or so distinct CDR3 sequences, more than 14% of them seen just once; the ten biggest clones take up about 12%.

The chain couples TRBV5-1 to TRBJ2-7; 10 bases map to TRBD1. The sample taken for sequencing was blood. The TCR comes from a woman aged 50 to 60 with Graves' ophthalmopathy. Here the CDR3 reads CASPGQGSHEQYF. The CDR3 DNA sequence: TGCGCCAGCCCGGGACAGGGGTCCCACGAGCAGTACTTC. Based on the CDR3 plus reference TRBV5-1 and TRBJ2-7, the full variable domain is KAGVTQTPRYLIKTRGQQVTLSCSPISGHRSVSWYQQTPGQGLQFLFEYFSETQRNKGNFPGRFSGRQFSNSRSEMNVSTLELGDSALYLCASPGQGSHEQYFGPGTRLTVT.